These T cell receptor beta chains were read from a single sample in a study of control samples from healthy donors and cancer patients. The assay was immunoSEQ multiplex PCR, and TCRdb's table has in-frame clones only and misses some. The table shows 98,000 or so clones, with roughly 86% occurring only once. Input material: blood. These receptors all come from a man aged 60-69 years in good health. The CDR3 runs from the conserved cysteine through the conserved F or W.

j_call v_call cdr3_aa
TRBJ2-3 TRBV28 CASGIGGDTQYF
TRBJ1-4 TRBV2 CASSEGTGGNEKLFF
TRBJ2-7 TRBV9 CASTVGTGSLYEQYF
TRBJ1-6 TRBV3-1/TRBV3-2 CASSQSGQGRNSPLHF
TRBJ2-7 TRBV28 CASSTQSKSSYEQYF
TRBJ2-5 TRBV11-3 CASSPGTGGETQYF
TRBJ2-3 TRBV18 CASSPVRAGRYNTQYF
TRBJ2-5 TRBV3-1/TRBV3-2 CASSRRSVGETQYF
TRBJ2-5 TRBV5-6 CASSRELMGETQYF
TRBJ1-2 TRBV19 CASSITGIPYGYTF
TRBJ2-7 TRBV9 CASSSGLAGVPGSYEQYF
TRBJ1-1 TRBV19 CASSIGGGWVTEAFF
TRBJ2-5 TRBV6-5 CASRVQETQYF
TRBJ2-1 TRBV9 CASSQLAGGTYNEQFF
TRBJ2-1 TRBV6-5 CARFVIGNEQFF
TRBJ2-7 TRBV7-2 CASSSRRRTSGSLSYEQYF
TRBJ1-5 TRBV2 CASSDRGGTGDQPQHF
TRBJ2-4 TRBV24-1 CATSDATGGTKNIQYF
TRBJ1-1 TRBV5-1 CASSLTNTEAFF
TRBJ1-4 TRBV18 CASSPGTGNEKLFF
TRBJ2-7 TRBV7-2 CASSLEGGGEQYF
TRBJ2-3 TRBV6-1 CASSERTGFTDTQYF
TRBJ2-7 TRBV27 CASSMTPGQALSYEQYF
TRBJ1-1 TRBV7-3 CASSVRQGGTEAFF
TRBJ2-7 TRBV2 CASSSQGSSYEQYF
TRBJ2-2 TRBV7-3 CASSQGGERTGELFF
TRBJ1-2 TRBV29-1 CSVARTGLYGYTF
TRBJ1-2 TRBV11-2 CASSSHLYGYTF
TRBJ1-2 TRBV5-1 CASSNGWDYGYTF
TRBJ1-3 TRBV29-1 CSARDAGGNTIYF
TRBJ2-4 TRBV5-6 CASSPVGRSSKNIQYF
TRBJ2-7 TRBV6-5 CASRGGSYEQYF
TRBJ2-5 TRBV12-5 CASGLRGGAGETQYF
TRBJ2-7 TRBV3-1/TRBV3-2 CASSQDWRGVEQYF
TRBJ2-3 TRBV5-1 CASSPGTSGIAFDTQYF
TRBJ2-7 TRBV20-1 CSASLENEQYF
TRBJ2-4 TRBV5-6 CASTTQGVSLAKNIQYF
TRBJ1-2 TRBV28 CASTTGQGLYGYTF
TRBJ1-1 TRBV11-2 CASSLGRGRAEAFF
TRBJ2-1 TRBV7-9 CASSLGRRGQGAYNEQFF
TRBJ2-1 TRBV6-2/TRBV6-3 CASSPWDGMGNEQFF
TRBJ1-2 TRBV28 CASRRSGGNYGYTF
TRBJ1-1 TRBV3-1/TRBV3-2 CASSLGQGPSGTEAFF
TRBJ1-2 TRBV10-3 CAISEVQGASGYTF
TRBJ2-3 TRBV20-1 CSASRGSIIDTQYF